The rows below give T cell receptor beta chains drawn from one sample of a study of shared clonotypes between healthy human individuals. The data were produced by immunoSEQ multiplex PCR, yet TCRdb's version contains in-frame clones alone and is incomplete. Of around 980,000 clones in the sample, around 78% were seen once. The source material was memory CD4+ T cells from PBMCs. These receptors all come from a man between 18 and 29 years old in good health. Some clones in this sample may be carry-over from other donors' samples. Each CDR3 is given with its conserved first and last residue. D genes are given only for firm matches. Rows give clone size only sometimes, using once, few, many, or a class for an expanded clone.

abundance: -; d_gene: -; j_gene: TRBJ2-1; v_gene: TRBV4-1; CDR3nt: TGCGCCAGCAGCCAGCCGGACTTGGGGTTCTCCTACAATGAGCAGTTCTTC; CDR3aa: CASSQPDLGFSYNEQFF
abundance: -; d_gene: -; j_gene: TRBJ2-5; v_gene: TRBV7-2; CDR3nt: TGTGCCAGCAGCTTAGAGACAGCGGAAGAGACCCAGTACTTC; CDR3aa: CASSLETAEETQYF
abundance: -; d_gene: TRBD1; j_gene: TRBJ1-1; v_gene: TRBV10-3; CDR3nt: TGTGCCATCAAACAGGGGCAGGTTAACGACTACGAAGCTTTCTTT; CDR3aa: CAIKQGQVNDYEAFF
abundance: -; d_gene: -; j_gene: TRBJ2-3; v_gene: TRBV2; CDR3nt: TGTGCCAGCAGTGTAAGCGGGAGCACAGATACGCAGTATTTT; CDR3aa: CASSVSGSTDTQYF
abundance: -; d_gene: TRBD2; j_gene: TRBJ2-7; v_gene: TRBV11-3; CDR3nt: TGTGCCAGCAGCCCCGGGACTAGCGGGAGCGACGAGCAGTACTTC; CDR3aa: CASSPGTSGSDEQYF
abundance: -; d_gene: -; j_gene: TRBJ1-1; v_gene: TRBV5-1; CDR3nt: TGCGCCAGCAGCTGGGACGCTATGAACACTGAAGCTTTCTTT; CDR3aa: CASSWDAMNTEAFF
abundance: -; d_gene: -; j_gene: TRBJ1-1; v_gene: TRBV7-2; CDR3nt: TGTGCCAGCAGCTTAGGGTGGGACACTGAAGCTTTCTTT; CDR3aa: CASSLGWDTEAFF
abundance: -; d_gene: -; j_gene: TRBJ2-7; v_gene: TRBV7-9; CDR3nt: TGTGCCAGCAGCTACGGGACACAGATCGTGGAGCAGTACTTC; CDR3aa: CASSYGTQIVEQYF
abundance: -; d_gene: TRBD1; j_gene: TRBJ1-2; v_gene: TRBV7-2; CDR3nt: TGTGCCAGCAGCCGGGACAGCGCTAACTATGGCTACACCTTC; CDR3aa: CASSRDSANYGYTF
abundance: -; d_gene: -; j_gene: TRBJ1-1; v_gene: TRBV19; CDR3nt: TGTGCCAGTAGTCTACAGGTTGGGAGGACTGAAGCTTTCTTT; CDR3aa: CASSLQVGRTEAFF
abundance: few; d_gene: -; j_gene: TRBJ2-1; v_gene: TRBV11-2; CDR3nt: TGTGCCAGCAGCCTGGGGCTGCCCTCCTACAATGAGCAGTTCTTC; CDR3aa: CASSLGLPSYNEQFF
abundance: -; d_gene: -; j_gene: TRBJ2-7; v_gene: TRBV30; CDR3nt: TGTGCCTGGAAAAGCACCTACGAGCAGTACTTC; CDR3aa: CAWKSTYEQYF
abundance: -; d_gene: -; j_gene: TRBJ2-2; v_gene: TRBV18; CDR3nt: TGTGCCAGCTCACCCCAACATGGGACCGGGGAGCTGTTTTTT; CDR3aa: CASSPQHGTGELFF
abundance: many; d_gene: TRBD2; j_gene: TRBJ2-5; v_gene: TRBV10-3; CDR3nt: TGTGCCATCAGGGGACTAGCGGGAGCCGGTGAGACCCAGTACTTC; CDR3aa: CAIRGLAGAGETQYF
abundance: -; d_gene: -; j_gene: TRBJ2-7; v_gene: TRBV6-5; CDR3nt: TGTGCCAGCAGTTTATCCCTAGGGTCCTACGAGCAGTACTTC; CDR3aa: CASSLSLGSYEQYF
abundance: few; d_gene: -; j_gene: TRBJ2-7; v_gene: TRBV5-1; CDR3nt: TGCGCCAGCAGCCGCGCCGCTTACGACTATCAATCAGCGTACGAGCAGTACTTC; CDR3aa: CASSRAAYDYQSAYEQYF
abundance: once; d_gene: -; j_gene: TRBJ2-7; v_gene: TRBV6-5; CDR3nt: TGTGCCAGCAGTTGGCGGAGGGGCTACGAGCAGTACTTC; CDR3aa: CASSWRRGYEQYF